Listed below are T cell receptor beta chains from one sample, sequenced in a study of blood T cell repertoires in COVID-19. The method was immunoSEQ multiplex PCR; TCRdb's version includes in-frame clones alone and lacks a portion of them. The sample consists of about 99,000 clones, roughly 91% of them appearing once. Sequencing was carried out using peripheral blood. Receptors were obtained from a human donor in a cohort sampled during active COVID-19. Each CDR3 is given with its conserved first and last residue. Each record gives: V gene, CDR3 protein.

>TRBV6-2/TRBV6-3
CASSLAGNTGELFF
>TRBV4-2
CASSQVAGGGGNEQFF
>TRBV15
CATSRDHRGAFF
>TRBV7-7
CASSLTHRTQGREQYF
>TRBV9
CASSAPTPGEAQYF
>TRBV9
CASSAGEAQYF
>TRBV5-1
CASSLSGRAGETQYF
>TRBV7-9
CASSLGFTGAPNEKLFF
>TRBV4-2
CASRMGHNTEAFF
>TRBV5-1
CASSLGAGVSTDTQYF
>TRBV3-1/TRBV3-2
CASSQVSQQPQHF
>TRBV7-8
CASSLSRGLTANEQFF
>TRBV7-8
CASSPAASGSTDTQYF
>TRBV24-1
CATSIGAQNTGELFF
>TRBV7-2
CASSSQQVYEQFF
>TRBV9
CASSPRPGELAGEMYF
>TRBV9
CASSVGNLGGYTF
>TRBV10-3
CAITGGTYNEQFF
>TRBV25-1
CASSPTGVVDTQYF
>TRBV7-9
CASSSGGVYNSPLHF
>TRBV4-3
CASSHLGAANTEAFF
>TRBV18
CASSPPDRGDPEQYF
>TRBV7-9
CASSLGYSNQPQHF
>TRBV29-1
CSVNRDRAHGYTF
>TRBV2
CASNDRGRETQYF
>TRBV9
CASSVMGGGYTF
>TRBV5-5
CASTPGGYANYGYTF
>TRBV5-6
CASSLGASSYNEQFF
>TRBV28
CASSYDPGRSPLHF
>TRBV5-1
CASSGLAGGPRVTGELFF
>TRBV7-2
CASSGRVLEGGYTF
>TRBV7-9
CASSWFRRLADNEQFF
>TRBV10-1
CASKRELGTGELFF
>TRBV11-3
CASSLDGRGEQFF
>TRBV7-9
CASSSYRRHTF
>TRBV7-8
CASSLGGGSSPQHF
>TRBV18
CASSPSTRTQTYEQYF